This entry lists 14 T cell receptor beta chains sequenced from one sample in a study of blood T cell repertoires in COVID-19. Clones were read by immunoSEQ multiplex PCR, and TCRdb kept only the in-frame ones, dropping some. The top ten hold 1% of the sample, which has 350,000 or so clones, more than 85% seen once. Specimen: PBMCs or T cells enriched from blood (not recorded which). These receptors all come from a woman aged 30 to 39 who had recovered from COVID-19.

CDR3 residues: CASSGPSWGTGELFF. CDR3 nucleotide sequence: TGTGCCAGCAGTGGCCCTAGTTGGGGCACGGGGGAGCTGTTTTTT. The chain employs TRBV9 and TRBJ2-2, with a possible D match to TRBD1 (5 bases). Germline assignment: CDR1 SGDLS and CDR2 YYNGEE. Between the trimmed V and J ends, which lost 5 bases and 8 bases, there was a span of 19 bases. CDR3 length: 15 amino acids.

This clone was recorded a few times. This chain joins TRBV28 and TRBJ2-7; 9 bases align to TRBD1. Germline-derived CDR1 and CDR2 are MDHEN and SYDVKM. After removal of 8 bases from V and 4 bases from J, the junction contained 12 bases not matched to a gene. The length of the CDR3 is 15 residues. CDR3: CASHGTGKEGYEQYF. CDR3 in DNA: TGTGCCAGCCACGGGACAGGGAAGGAAGGGTACGAGCAGTACTTC.

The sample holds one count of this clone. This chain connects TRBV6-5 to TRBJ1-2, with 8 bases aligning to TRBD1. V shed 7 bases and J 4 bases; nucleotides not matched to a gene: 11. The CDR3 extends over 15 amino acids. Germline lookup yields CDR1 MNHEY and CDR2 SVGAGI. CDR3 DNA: TGTGCCAGCATTACCTTGACAGGGGTGGGCTATGGCTACACCTTC. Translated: CASITLTGVGYGYTF.

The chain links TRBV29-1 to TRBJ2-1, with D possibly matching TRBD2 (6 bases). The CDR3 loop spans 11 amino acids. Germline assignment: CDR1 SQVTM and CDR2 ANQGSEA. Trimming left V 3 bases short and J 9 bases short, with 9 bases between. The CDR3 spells CSVERDVEQFF. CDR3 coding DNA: TGCAGCGTTGAGCGGGACGTTGAGCAGTTCTTC.

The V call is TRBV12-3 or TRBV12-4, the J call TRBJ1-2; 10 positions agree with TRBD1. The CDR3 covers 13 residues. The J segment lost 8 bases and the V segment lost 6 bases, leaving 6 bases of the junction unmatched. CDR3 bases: TGTGCCAGCAGCCGGACAGGGGGAGGGGGCTACACCTTC. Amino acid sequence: CASSRTGGGGYTF.

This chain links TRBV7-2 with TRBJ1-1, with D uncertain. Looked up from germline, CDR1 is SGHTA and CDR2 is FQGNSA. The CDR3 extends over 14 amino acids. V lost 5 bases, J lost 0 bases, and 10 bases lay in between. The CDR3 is CASSVSTVNTEAFF. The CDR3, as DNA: TGTGCCAGCAGCGTCTCGACTGTGAACACTGAAGCTTTCTTT.

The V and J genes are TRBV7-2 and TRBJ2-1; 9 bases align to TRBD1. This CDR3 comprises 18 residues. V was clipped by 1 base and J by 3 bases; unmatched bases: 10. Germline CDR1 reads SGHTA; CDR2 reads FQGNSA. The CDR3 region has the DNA TGTGCCAGCAGCTTAGGACGGGTGGGGGGACAGGGCTACAATGAGCAGTTCTTC. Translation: CASSLGRVGGQGYNEQFF.

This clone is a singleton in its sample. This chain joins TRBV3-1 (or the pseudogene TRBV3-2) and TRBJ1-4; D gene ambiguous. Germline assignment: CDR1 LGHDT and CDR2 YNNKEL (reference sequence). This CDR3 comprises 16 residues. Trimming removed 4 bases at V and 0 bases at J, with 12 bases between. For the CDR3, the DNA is TGTGCCAGCAGCCCAAATCCGGTAGCAACTAATGAAAAACTGTTTTTT. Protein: CASSPNPVATNEKLFF.

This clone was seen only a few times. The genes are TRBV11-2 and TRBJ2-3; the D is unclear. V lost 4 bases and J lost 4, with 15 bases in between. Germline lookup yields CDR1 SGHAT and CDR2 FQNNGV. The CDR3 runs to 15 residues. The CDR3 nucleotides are TGTGCCAGCAGCTCTCGTCCGGGTTCCGCAGATACGCAGTATTTT. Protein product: CASSSRPGSADTQYF. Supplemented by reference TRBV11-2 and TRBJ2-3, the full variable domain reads EAGVAQSPRYKIIEKRQSVAFWCNPISGHATLYWYQQILGQGPKLLIQFQNNGVVDDSQLPKDRFSAERLKGVDSTLKIQPAKLEDSAVYLCASSSRPGSADTQYFGPGTRLTVL.

The CDR3 nucleotides are TGCAGCGTTGTGGGCGACCAGGGGGCGTACTATGGCTACACCTTC. Translation: CSVVGDQGAYYGYTF. The chain couples TRBV29-1 to TRBJ1-2; TRBD1 aligns across 8 bases. The V gene's germline CDR1 is SQVTM and CDR2 ANQGSEA. The junction had 10 bases not matched to a gene; V was cut back by 4 bases and J by 3 bases. The CDR3 covers 15 residues.

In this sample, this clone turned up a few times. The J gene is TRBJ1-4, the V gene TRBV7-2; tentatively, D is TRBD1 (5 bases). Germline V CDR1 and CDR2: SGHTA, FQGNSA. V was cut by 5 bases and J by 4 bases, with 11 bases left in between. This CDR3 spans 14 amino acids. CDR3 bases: TGTGCCAGCAGCGACCGCGGGGGTAATGAAAAACTGTTTTTT. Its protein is CASSDRGGNEKLFF. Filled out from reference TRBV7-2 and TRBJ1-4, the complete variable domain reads GAGVSQSPSNKVTEKGKDVELRCDPISGHTALYWYRQSLGQGLEFLIYFQGNSAPDKSGLPSDRFSAERTGGSVSTLTIQRTQQEDSAVYLCASSDRGGNEKLFFGSGTQLSVL.

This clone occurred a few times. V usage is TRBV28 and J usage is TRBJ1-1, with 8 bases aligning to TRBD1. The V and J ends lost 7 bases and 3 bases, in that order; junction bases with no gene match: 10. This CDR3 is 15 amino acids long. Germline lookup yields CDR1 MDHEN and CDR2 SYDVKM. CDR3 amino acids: CASKTGQGWYTEAFF. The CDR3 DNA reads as TGTGCCAGCAAAACCGGACAGGGATGGTACACTGAAGCTTTCTTT.

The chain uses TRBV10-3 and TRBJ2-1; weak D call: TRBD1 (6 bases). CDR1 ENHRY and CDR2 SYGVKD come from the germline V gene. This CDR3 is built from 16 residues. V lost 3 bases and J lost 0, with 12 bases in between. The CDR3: CAISDRGITSYNEQFF. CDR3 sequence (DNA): TGTGCCATCAGTGACAGGGGAATCACCTCCTACAATGAGCAGTTCTTC.

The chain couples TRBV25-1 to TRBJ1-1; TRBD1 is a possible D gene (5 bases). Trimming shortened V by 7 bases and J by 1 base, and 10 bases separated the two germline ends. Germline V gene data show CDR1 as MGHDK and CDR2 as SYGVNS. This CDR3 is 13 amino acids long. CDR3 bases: TGTGCCAGCATGCAGGGAAAGAACACTGAAGCTTTCTTT. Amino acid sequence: CASMQGKNTEAFF.